This T cell receptor beta chain originates from a study of blood T cell repertoires in COVID-19. The V end was cut by 3 bases, the J end by 2 bases, with 6 bases between. Germline values: CDR1 SGHNT, CDR2 YENEEA. CDR3 length: 13 residues. Only in-frame clones appear in the TCRdb table, and some are missing; sequencing was by immunoSEQ multiplex PCR. Here the sample spans approximately 400,000 clones, over 65% being singletons. Material: peripheral blood. The chain joins TRBV11-3 to TRBJ2-3; D unresolved. This TCR was sampled from a human donor with acute or convalescent COVID-19. The donor label of this sample is uncertain. The CDR3 DNA reads as TGTGCCAGCAGCTTTGAAGCCACAGATACGCAGTATTTT. This sequence encodes CASSFEATDTQYF.